This T cell receptor (beta chain) was sequenced during a study of blood T cell repertoires in COVID-19. For the study at large: The study drew acute and convalescent COVID-19 samples from the United States, Italy and Spain.

Germline lookup yields CDR1 MNHEY and CDR2 SVGAGI. The CDR3 is made up of 15 amino acids. V was cut by 2 bases and J by 0 bases, with 10 bases left in between. TCRdb's table, derived via immunoSEQ multiplex PCR, lists solely in-frame clones and lacks some. The repertoire holds about 160,000 clones, with about 85% as singletons. J is TRBJ1-1 and V is TRBV6-5; no clear D gene. Sequencing was performed on peripheral blood. The receptor was isolated from a human donor with acute or convalescent COVID-19. The donor label of this sample is uncertain. CDR3 nucleotide sequence: TGTGCCAGCAGTTACGTCCCAACAGTGAACACTGAAGCTTTCTTT. Translating gives CASSYVPTVNTEAFF.